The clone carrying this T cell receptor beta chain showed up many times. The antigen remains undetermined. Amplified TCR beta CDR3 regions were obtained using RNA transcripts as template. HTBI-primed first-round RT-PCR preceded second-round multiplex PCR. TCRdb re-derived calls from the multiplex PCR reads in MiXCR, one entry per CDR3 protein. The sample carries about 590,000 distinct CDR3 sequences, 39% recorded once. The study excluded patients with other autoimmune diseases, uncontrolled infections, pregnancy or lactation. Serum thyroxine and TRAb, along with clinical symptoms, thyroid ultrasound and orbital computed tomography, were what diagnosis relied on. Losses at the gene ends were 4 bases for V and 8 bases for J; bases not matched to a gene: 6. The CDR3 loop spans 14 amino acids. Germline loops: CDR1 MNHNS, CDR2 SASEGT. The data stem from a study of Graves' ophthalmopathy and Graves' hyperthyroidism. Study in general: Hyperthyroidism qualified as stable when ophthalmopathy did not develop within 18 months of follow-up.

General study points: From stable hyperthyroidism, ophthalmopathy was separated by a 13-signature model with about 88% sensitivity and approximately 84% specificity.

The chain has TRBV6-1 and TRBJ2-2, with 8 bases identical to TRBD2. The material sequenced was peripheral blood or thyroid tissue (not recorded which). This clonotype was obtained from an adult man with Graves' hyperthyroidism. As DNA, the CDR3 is TGTGCCAGCAGTGCCAGCGGGAGTTATGGGGAGCTGTTTTTT. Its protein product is CASSASGSYGELFF.